Presented here are 3 T cell receptor beta chains from one specimen sequenced in a study of shared clonotypes between healthy human individuals. CD45RO-negative CD8 cells positively selected for CCR7 made up the naive population, which excluded terminally differentiated effector memory CD45RA+ cells. Assay used: immunoSEQ multiplex PCR; TCRdb lists only in-frame clones, some missing. The sample carries about 2 million clones, approximately 94% recorded once. What was sequenced was naive CD8+ T cells sorted from blood. These receptors were obtained from a man younger than 30 in good health.

V and J are TRBV7-9 and TRBJ2-2, with D maybe TRBD1 (5 bases). Germline V CDR1 and CDR2: SEHNR, FQNEAQ (reference sequence). Trimming left V 6 bases short and J 1 base short, with 9 bases between. This CDR3 has 14 residues. In nucleotides, the CDR3 is TGTGCCAGCAGGCTAGGGGAGAACACCGGGGAGCTGTTTTTT. This sequence encodes CASRLGENTGELFF.

J is TRBJ2-3 and V is TRBV7-6; 9 positions match TRBD2. CDR1 is SGHVS and CDR2 is FNYEAQ in the germline V gene. The V gene end was trimmed by 3 bases and the J gene end by 0 bases; junction bases not matched to a gene: 1. The CDR3 is made up of 15 amino acids. The chain's CDR3 is CASSFLAGSTDTQYF. The CDR3 bases are TGTGCCAGCAGCTTCCTAGCGGGGAGCACAGATACGCAGTATTTT.

This chain joins TRBV4-1 and TRBJ2-3, with D perhaps assigned TRBD1 or TRBD2 (5 bases each). Germline V gene sequence: CDR1 MGHRA, CDR2 YSYEKL. V shed 6 bases and J shed 6 bases, with 22 bases lying between them. The CDR3 is 16 amino acids. CDR3 in amino acids: CASRHGTVSTWDTQYF. CDR3 DNA: TGCGCCAGCAGACACGGGACGGTTAGCACGTGGGATACGCAGTATTTT.